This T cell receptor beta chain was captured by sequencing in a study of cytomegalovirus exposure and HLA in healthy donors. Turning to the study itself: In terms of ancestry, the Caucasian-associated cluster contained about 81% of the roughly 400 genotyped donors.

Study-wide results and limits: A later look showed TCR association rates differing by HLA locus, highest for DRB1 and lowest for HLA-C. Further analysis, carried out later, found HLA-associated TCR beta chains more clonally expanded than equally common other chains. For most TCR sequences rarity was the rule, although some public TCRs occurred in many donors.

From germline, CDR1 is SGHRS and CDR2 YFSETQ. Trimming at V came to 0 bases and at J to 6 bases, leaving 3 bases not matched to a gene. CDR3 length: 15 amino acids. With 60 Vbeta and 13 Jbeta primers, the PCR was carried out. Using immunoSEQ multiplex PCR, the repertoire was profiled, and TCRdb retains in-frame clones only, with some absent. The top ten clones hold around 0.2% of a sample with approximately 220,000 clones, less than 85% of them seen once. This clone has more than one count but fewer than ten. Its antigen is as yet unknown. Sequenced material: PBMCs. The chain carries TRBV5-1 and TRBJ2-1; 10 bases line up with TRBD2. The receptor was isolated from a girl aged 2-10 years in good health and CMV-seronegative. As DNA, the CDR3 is TGCGCCAGCAGCTTGGGACTAGCGGGTATCAATGAGCAGTTCTTC. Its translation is CASSLGLAGINEQFF.